This T cell receptor beta chain was obtained from a study of T cell responses to AZD1222 COVID-19 vaccine. Study-level points and caveats: Females made up more of the donors, who were largely white British, and clonal diversity may have come out too low. Unmutated variant regions reportedly attract nearly half of all spike-specific TCRs.

This clone was counted a single time. No antigen is known for it. V was pared by 4 bases and J by 3 bases, with 17 bases between. CDR1 and CDR2 from the germline V gene are SGHKS and YYEKEE (reference sequence). This CDR3 region has 16 residues. Here immunoSEQ multiplex PCR was the method, and the copy in TCRdb shows in-frame clones only, minus some. The data contain 95,000 to 100,000 clones, roughly nine tenths of them seen just once; the ten biggest clones take up about 9%. The sequencing used peripheral blood, collected 28 days after the second AZD1222 dose. This sequence originates from an adult who received the AZD1222 COVID-19 vaccine. V is TRBV5-5 and J is TRBJ2-1; TRBD2 is a possible D gene (5 bases). CDR3 region: CASSPQLGEYYNEQFF. The CDR3 DNA reads as TGTGCCAGCAGCCCCCAATTGGGAGAATACTACAATGAGCAGTTCTTC.